The T cell receptor beta chain under discussion was sequenced for a study of blood T cell repertoires in COVID-19. The CDR3 is 14 amino acids. Between the trimmed V and J ends, which lost 3 bases and 4 bases, there was a span of 12 bases. CDR1 and CDR2 from the germline V gene are LNHDA and SQIVND (reference sequence). In the authors' methods: Estimates of nucleated cell counts were drawn from the amplification of reference gene primers. The data were produced by immunoSEQ multiplex PCR, yet TCRdb's version contains in-frame clones alone and is incomplete. V and J calls and clone size are as listed in that table; D and trimming were resolved from the DNA. The table lists under 350,000 clones, 80% to 90% of them singletons. Participant-reported clinical history was the basis for cohort assignment.

V gene TRBV19 combines with J gene TRBJ1-2; D not resolved. The sequenced sample consisted of PBMCs or T cells enriched from blood (not recorded which). The clonotype was recovered from a middle-aged woman with acute COVID-19. This chain's CDR3 is CASSIGSYSYGYTF. DNA for the CDR3: TGTGCCAGTAGTATCGGCTCTTACAGCTATGGCTACACCTTC. The full variable domain, its missing parts supplied by reference TRBV19 and TRBJ1-2, is DGGITQSPKYLFRKEGQNVTLSCEQNLNHDAMYWYRQDPGQGLRLIYYSQIVNDFQKGDIAEGYSVSREKKESFPLTVTSAQKNPTAFYLCASSIGSYSYGYTFGSGTRLTVV.